This TCR beta chain was captured by sequencing in a study of identical twins. Overall study findings and caveats: Sharing of beta out-of-frame sequences by twins showed a weaker excess.

The CDR3 sequence is 13 residues long. V was cut by 4 bases and J by 6 bases, with 10 bases left in between. There are a few counts of this clonotype. Its antigen is undetermined. TCRdb analysed the 5' RACE reads with MiXCR anew, one entry per CDR3 protein. Of roughly 720,000 distinct CDR3 sequences listed, 18% are singletons. These data are also associated with another study on T cells expressing NK-cell markers. That study adds: With respect to HCMV, most of the eight sequenced donors were seropositive, and one was seronegative.

The sequenced material came from PBMCs. The chain joins TRBV12-3 or TRBV12-4 to TRBJ1-5, with D unclear. This sequence was found in a woman in her late teens or twenties in good health. The CDR3 loop reads CASSYAGSQPQHF. CDR3 bases: TGTGCCAGCAGTTACGCGGGTAGTCAGCCCCAGCATTTT.